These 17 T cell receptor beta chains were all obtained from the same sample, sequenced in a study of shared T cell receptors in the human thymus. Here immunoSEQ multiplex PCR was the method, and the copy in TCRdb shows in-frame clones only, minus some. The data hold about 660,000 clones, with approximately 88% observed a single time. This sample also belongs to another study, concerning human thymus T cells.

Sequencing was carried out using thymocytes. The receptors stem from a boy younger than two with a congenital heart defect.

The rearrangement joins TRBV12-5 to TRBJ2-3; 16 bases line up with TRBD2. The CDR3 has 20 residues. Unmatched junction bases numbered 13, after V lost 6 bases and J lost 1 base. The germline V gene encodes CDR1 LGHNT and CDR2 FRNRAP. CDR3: CASGAAGTSGRAWGTDTQYF. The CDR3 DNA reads TGTGCTAGTGGCGCAGCCGGGACTAGCGGGAGGGCCTGGGGCACAGATACGCAGTATTTT.

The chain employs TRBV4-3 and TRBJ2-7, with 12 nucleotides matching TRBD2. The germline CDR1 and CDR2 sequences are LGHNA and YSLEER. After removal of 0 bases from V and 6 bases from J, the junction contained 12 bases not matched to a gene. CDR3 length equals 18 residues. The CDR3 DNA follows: TGCGCCAGCAGCCAAGATAGGGCTAGCGGGAGGGTAGAGGTCGAGCAGTACTTC. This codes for CASSQDRASGRVEVEQYF.

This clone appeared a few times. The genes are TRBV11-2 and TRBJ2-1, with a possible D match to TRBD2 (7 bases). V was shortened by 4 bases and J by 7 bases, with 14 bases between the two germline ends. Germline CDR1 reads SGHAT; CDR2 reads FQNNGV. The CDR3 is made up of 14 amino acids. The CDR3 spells CASSSRGGLNEQFF. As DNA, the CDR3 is TGTGCCAGCAGCTCCAGGGGAGGGTTAAATGAGCAGTTCTTC.

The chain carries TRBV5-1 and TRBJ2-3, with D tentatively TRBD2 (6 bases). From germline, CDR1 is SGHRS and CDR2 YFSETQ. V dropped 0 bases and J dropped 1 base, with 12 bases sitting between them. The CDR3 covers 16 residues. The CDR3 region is CASSLAPGEGTDTQYF. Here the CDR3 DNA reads TGCGCCAGCAGCTTGGCCCCGGGAGAGGGCACAGATACGCAGTATTTT.

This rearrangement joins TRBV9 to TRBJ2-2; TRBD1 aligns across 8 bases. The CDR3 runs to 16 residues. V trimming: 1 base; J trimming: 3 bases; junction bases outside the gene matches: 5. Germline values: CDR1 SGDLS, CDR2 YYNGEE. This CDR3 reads CASSVRQGAHTGELFF. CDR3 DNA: TGTGCCAGCAGCGTACGGCAGGGGGCACACACCGGGGAGCTGTTTTTT.

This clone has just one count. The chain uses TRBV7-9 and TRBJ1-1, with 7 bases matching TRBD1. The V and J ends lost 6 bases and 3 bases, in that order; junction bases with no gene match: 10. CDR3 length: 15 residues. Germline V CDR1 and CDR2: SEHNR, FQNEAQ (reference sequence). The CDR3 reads CASRANRGRDTEAFF. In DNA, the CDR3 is TGTGCCAGCAGGGCGAACAGGGGACGAGACACTGAAGCTTTCTTT.

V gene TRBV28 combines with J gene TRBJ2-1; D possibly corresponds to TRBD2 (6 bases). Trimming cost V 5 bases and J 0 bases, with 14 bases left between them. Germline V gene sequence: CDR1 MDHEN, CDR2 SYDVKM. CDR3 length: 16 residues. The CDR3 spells CASSLGEESSYNEQFF. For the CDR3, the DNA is TGTGCCAGCAGTCTAGGGGAGGAGAGCTCCTACAATGAGCAGTTCTTC.

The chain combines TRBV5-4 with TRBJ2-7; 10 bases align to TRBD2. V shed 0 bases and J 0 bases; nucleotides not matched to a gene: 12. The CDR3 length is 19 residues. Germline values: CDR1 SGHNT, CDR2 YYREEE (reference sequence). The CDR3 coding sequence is TGTGCCAGCAGCTTGGAGGGCCCGACTAGCGGGCGCCTCTCCTACGAGCAGTACTTC. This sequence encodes CASSLEGPTSGRLSYEQYF.

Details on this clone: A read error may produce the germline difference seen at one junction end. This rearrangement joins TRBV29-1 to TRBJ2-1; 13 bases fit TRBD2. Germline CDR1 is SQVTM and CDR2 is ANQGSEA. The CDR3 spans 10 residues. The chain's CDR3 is CSVTSGRGVF. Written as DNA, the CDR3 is TGCAGCGTCACTAGCGGGAGGGGGGTCTTC.

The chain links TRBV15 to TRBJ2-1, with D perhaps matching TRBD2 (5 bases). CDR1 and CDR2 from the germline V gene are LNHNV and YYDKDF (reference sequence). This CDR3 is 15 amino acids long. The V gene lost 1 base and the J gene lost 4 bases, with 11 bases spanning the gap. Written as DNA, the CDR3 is TGTGCCACCAGCAGAGCCAGCGGTCCATACAATGAGCAGTTCTTC. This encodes CATSRASGPYNEQFF.

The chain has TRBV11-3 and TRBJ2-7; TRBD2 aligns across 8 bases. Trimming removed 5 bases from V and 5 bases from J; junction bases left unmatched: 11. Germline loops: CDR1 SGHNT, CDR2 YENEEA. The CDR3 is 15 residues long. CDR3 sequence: CASSHRRREVHEQYF. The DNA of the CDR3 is TGTGCCAGCAGCCACCGGCGGCGGGAGGTCCACGAGCAGTACTTC.

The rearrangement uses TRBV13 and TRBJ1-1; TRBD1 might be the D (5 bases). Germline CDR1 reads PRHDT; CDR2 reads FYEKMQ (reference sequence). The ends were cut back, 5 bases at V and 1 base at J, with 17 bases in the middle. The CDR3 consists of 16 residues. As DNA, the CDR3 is TGTGCCAGCAGCCCCGACAGAACGAGCCAGAACACTGAAGCTTTCTTT. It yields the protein CASSPDRTSQNTEAFF.

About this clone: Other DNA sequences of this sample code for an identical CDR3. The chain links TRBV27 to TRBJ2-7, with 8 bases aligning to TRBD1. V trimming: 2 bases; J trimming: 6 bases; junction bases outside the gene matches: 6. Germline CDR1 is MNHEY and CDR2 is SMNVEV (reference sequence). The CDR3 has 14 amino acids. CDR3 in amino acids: CASSLRQGSSEQYF. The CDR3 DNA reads TGTGCCAGCAGTTTAAGACAGGGGTCATCCGAGCAGTACTTC.

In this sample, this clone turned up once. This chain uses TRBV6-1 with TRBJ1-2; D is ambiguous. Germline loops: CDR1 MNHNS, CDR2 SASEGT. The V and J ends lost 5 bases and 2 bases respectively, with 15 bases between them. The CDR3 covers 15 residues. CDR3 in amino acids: CASSPSATVNYGYTF. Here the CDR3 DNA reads TGTGCCAGCAGTCCTTCAGCGACGGTAAACTATGGCTACACCTTC.

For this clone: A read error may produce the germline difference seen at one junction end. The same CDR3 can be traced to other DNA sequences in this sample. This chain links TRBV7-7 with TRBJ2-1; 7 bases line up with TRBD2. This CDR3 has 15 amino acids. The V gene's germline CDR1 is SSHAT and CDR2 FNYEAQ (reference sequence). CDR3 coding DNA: TGTGCTAGCAGCCTTGGACTAGTTGGCTCCAATGAGCAGTTCTTC. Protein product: CASSLGLVGSNEQFF. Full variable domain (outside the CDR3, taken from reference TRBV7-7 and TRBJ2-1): GAGVSQSPRYKVTKRGQDVTLRCDPISSHATLYWYQQALGQGPEFLTYFNYEAQPDKSGLPSDRFSAERPEGSISTLTIQRTEQRDSAMYRCASSLGLVGSNEQFFGPGTRLTVL.

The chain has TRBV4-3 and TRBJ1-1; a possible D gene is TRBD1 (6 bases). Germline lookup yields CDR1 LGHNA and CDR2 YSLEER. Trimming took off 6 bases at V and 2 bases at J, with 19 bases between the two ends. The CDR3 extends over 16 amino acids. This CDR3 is CASRHNGQGLNTEAFF. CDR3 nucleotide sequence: TGCGCCAGCAGGCACAACGGGCAGGGGCTCAACACTGAAGCTTTCTTT.

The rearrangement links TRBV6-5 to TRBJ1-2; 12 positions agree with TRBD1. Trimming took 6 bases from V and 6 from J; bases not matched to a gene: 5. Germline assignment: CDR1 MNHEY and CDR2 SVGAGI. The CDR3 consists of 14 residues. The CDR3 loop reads CASRPGQGAHGYTF. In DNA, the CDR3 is TGTGCCAGCAGACCGGGACAGGGGGCGCATGGCTACACCTTC.